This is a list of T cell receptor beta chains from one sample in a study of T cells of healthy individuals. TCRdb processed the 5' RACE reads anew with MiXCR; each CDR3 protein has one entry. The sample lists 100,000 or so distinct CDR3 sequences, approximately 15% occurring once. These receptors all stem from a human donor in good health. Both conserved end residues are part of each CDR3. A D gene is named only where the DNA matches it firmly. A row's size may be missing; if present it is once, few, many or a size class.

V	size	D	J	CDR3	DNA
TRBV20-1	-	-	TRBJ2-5	CSAIPRETQYF	TGCAGTGCCATCCCCCGGGAGACCCAGTACTTC
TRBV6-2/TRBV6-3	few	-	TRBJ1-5	CASSQTTEDQPQHF	TGTGCCAGCAGTCAGACGACGGAAGATCAGCCCCAGCATTTT
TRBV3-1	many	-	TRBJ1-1	CASSPRNTEAFF	TGTGCCAGCAGCCCCCGGAACACTGAAGCTTTCTTT
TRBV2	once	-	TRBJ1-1	CASNQEMNTEAFF	TGTGCCAGCAATCAGGAAATGAACACTGAAGCTTTCTTT
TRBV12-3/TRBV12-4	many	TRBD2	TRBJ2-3	CASRTSGRSDTQYF	TGTGCCAGCCGCACTAGCGGGAGGTCGGATACGCAGTATTTT
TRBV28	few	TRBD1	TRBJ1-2	CASSKAGGRSGYTF	TGTGCCAGCAGTAAAGCAGGGGGCAGAAGTGGCTACACCTTC
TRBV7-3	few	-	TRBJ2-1	CASSLSTASHLYNEQFF	TGTGCCAGCAGCCTAAGCACGGCTAGCCACCTATACAATGAGCAGTTCTTC
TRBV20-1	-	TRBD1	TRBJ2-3	CSARAWDRGFTDTQYF	TGCAGTGCTAGAGCCTGGGACAGGGGTTTTACAGATACGCAGTATTTT
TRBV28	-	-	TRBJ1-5	CASSYNLWPNQPQHF	TGTGCCAGCAGTTATAATCTATGGCCCAATCAGCCCCAGCATTTT
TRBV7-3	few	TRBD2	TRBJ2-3	CASSKRGDGTDTQYF	TGTGCCAGCAGCAAGCGGGGGGACGGCACAGATACGCAGTATTTT
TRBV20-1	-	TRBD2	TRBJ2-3	CSAAGTSGRTDTQYF	TGCAGTGCTGCCGGGACTAGCGGGAGAACAGATACGCAGTATTTT
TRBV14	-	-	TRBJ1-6	CASSRNRDGNSPLHF	TGTGCCAGCAGCCGTAACCGGGACGGTAATTCACCCCTCCACTTT
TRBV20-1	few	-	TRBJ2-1	CSARDPARGLGEQFF	TGCAGTGCTAGAGATCCAGCTAGGGGTTTGGGTGAGCAGTTCTTC
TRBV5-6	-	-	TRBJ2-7	CASGRQTGDKYF	TGTGCCAGCGGCCGACAGACAGGCGACAAGTACTTC
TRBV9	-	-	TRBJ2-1	CASSAYPGNEQFF	TGTGCCAGCAGCGCGTACCCTGGGAATGAGCAGTTCTTC
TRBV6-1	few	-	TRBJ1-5	CASSEVSNQPQHF	TGTGCCAGCAGTGAAGTTAGCAATCAGCCCCAGCATTTT
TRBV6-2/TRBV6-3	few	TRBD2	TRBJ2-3	CASSYRASGGSTDTQYF	TGTGCCAGCAGTTACAGGGCTAGCGGGGGGAGCACAGATACGCAGTATTTT
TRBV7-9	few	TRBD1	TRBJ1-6	CASSLRGQGGNSPLHF	TGTGCCAGCAGCCTAAGAGGACAGGGTGGCAATTCACCCCTCCACTTT
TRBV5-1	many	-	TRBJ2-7	CASSWDKTYEQYF	TGCGCCAGCAGTTGGGACAAGACCTACGAGCAGTACTTC
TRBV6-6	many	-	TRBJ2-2	CASSNRETGELFF	TGTGCCAGCAGCAACAGGGAGACCGGGGAGCTGTTTTTT
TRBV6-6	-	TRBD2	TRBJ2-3	CASRVTGGGADTQYF	TGTGCCAGCAGAGTCACCGGCGGGGGAGCAGATACGCAGTATTTT
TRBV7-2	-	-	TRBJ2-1	CASSPGSYNEQFF	TGTGCCAGCAGCCCCGGCTCCTACAATGAGCAGTTCTTC
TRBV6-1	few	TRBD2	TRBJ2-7	CASSEETSGAYEQYF	TGTGCCAGCAGTGAAGAGACTAGCGGTGCCTACGAGCAGTACTTC
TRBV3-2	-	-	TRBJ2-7	CASSPTGGSEQYF	TGTGCCAGCAGTCCCACAGGGGGCTCCGAGCAGTACTTC
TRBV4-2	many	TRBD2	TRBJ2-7	CASSPGTSGTYEQYF	TGTGCCAGCAGCCCGGGGACTAGCGGGACCTACGAGCAGTACTTC
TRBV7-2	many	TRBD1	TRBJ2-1	CASSLRQGDRINEQFF	TGTGCCAGCAGCTTACGCCAGGGGGATAGGATCAATGAGCAGTTCTTC
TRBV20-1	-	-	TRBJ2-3	CSAGSGATDTQYF	TGCAGTGCTGGCTCAGGGGCAACAGATACGCAGTATTTT
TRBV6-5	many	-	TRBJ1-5	CASSYSAGQPQHF	TGTGCCAGCAGTTACTCAGCGGGTCAGCCCCAGCATTTT
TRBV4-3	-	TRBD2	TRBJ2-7	CASSPTWTSGMSYEQYF	TGCGCCAGCAGCCCGACTTGGACTAGCGGGATGTCCTACGAGCAGTACTTC
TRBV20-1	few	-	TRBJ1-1	CSARDLHRVNTEAFF	TGCAGTGCTAGAGATCTTCACAGGGTGAACACTGAAGCTTTCTTT
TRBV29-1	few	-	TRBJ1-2	CSALEGRGYGYTF	TGCAGCGCTCTTGAGGGGCGCGGCTATGGCTACACCTTC
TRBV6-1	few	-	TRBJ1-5	CASLEGGNQPQHF	TGTGCCAGCCTTGAAGGGGGCAATCAGCCCCAGCATTTT
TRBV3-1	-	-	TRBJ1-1	CASSPGTGRVTEAFF	TGTGCCAGCAGCCCTGGTACAGGGCGGGTCACTGAAGCTTTCTTT
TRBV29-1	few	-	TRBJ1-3	CSALGRQDAGIGNPGNTIYF	TGCAGCGCTTTAGGCCGCCAGGACGCCGGAATCGGTAATCCTGGAAACACCATATATTTT
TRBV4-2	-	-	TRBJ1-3	CASSQDSGSRGGNTIYF	TGTGCCAGCAGCCAAGATAGTGGATCGAGGGGTGGAAACACCATATATTTT
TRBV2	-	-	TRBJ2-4	CASSTDAAAKNIQYF	TGTGCCAGCAGTACGGACGCGGCGGCCAAAAACATTCAGTACTTC
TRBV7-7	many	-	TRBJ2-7	CASSLSGAGEQYF	TGTGCCAGCAGCTTGTCAGGGGCGGGGGAGCAGTACTTC
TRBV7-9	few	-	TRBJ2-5	CASSLALGGPETQYF	TGTGCCAGCAGCTTAGCCCTTGGGGGCCCAGAGACCCAGTACTTC
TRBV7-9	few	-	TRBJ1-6	CASSLDTLASPLHF	TGTGCCAGCAGCTTAGACACTTTAGCTTCACCCCTCCACTTT
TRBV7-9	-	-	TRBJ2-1	CASSLAVGYNEQFF	TGTGCCAGCAGCTTAGCTGTAGGTTACAATGAGCAGTTCTTC
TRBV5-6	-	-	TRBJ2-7	CASSLWTAPYEQYF	TGTGCCAGCAGCTTGTGGACAGCCCCCTACGAGCAGTACTTC
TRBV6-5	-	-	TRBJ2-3	CASSRDDTQYF	TGTGCCAGCAGCAGAGATGATACGCAGTATTTT
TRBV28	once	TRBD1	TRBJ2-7	CASRQTGGGQYF	TGTGCCAGCAGGCAAACAGGGGGAGGGCAGTACTTC
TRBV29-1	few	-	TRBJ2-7	CSVVRGPHEQYF	TGCAGCGTTGTACGGGGGCCCCACGAGCAGTACTTC
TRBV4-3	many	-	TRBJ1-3	CASSQDGIYSGNTIYF	TGCGCCAGCAGCCAAGATGGTATCTACTCTGGAAACACCATATATTTT
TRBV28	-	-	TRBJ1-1	CASSLMPGAGDTEAFF	TGTGCCAGCAGTTTAATGCCCGGGGCGGGGGACACTGAAGCTTTCTTT
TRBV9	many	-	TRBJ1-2	CASSPLGAGRGYTF	TGTGCCAGCAGCCCCCTGGGGGCGGGACGAGGCTACACCTTC